The rows below give T cell receptor beta chains drawn from one sample of a study of T cells in localized non-small cell lung cancer. Some clones are missing from TCRdb's copy, which holds only in-frame ones; the method was immunoSEQ multiplex PCR. Among about 72,000 clones listed, approximately 85% were seen once. The sample was peripheral blood, taken before any cancer treatment. These TCRs come from a female donor older than 55 with stage I lung adenocarcinoma. CDR3s include the opening cysteine and the closing phenylalanine or tryptophan. A D gene is named only where the DNA matches it firmly. Clone size appears in some rows only: once, few, many, or a class for an expanded clone.

d_gene: -
abundance: -
j_gene: TRBJ1-5
v_gene: TRBV5-3
CDR3aa: CASSLGSRSQPQHF
CDR3nt: TGTGCCAGCAGCTTGGGGAGCAGGAGTCAGCCCCAGCATTTT

d_gene: TRBD1
abundance: few
j_gene: TRBJ2-2
v_gene: TRBV27
CDR3aa: CASSKGQGALGTGELFF
CDR3nt: TGTGCCAGCAGTAAAGGGCAGGGGGCTCTAGGCACCGGGGAGCTGTTTTTT

d_gene: -
abundance: -
j_gene: TRBJ1-5
v_gene: TRBV2
CDR3aa: CASKVGGAQPQHF
CDR3nt: TGTGCCAGCAAGGTCGGGGGGGCCCAGCCCCAGCATTTT

d_gene: -
abundance: -
j_gene: TRBJ1-1
v_gene: TRBV5-1
CDR3aa: CASSFEGSRGEAFF
CDR3nt: TGCGCCAGCAGCTTTGAGGGGAGTAGGGGGGAGGCTTTCTTT

d_gene: TRBD2
abundance: -
j_gene: TRBJ2-5
v_gene: TRBV2
CDR3aa: CASSEGLAGGMETQYF
CDR3nt: TGTGCCAGCAGTGAAGGGCTAGCGGGGGGCATGGAGACCCAGTACTTC

d_gene: -
abundance: -
j_gene: TRBJ1-1
v_gene: TRBV7-9
CDR3aa: CASFGAENTEAFF
CDR3nt: TGTGCCAGCTTCGGGGCAGAGAACACTGAAGCTTTCTTT

d_gene: -
abundance: -
j_gene: TRBJ2-3
v_gene: TRBV10-2
CDR3aa: CASSEPNRVGADTQYF
CDR3nt: TGCGCCAGCAGTGAACCGAACCGGGTGGGGGCAGATACGCAGTATTTT

d_gene: TRBD1
abundance: once
j_gene: TRBJ1-2
v_gene: TRBV29-1
CDR3aa: CSVVEEGTVNTGGYTF
CDR3nt: TGCAGCGTTGTCGAGGAAGGGACAGTTAATACTGGTGGCTACACCTTC

d_gene: TRBD1
abundance: few
j_gene: TRBJ2-2
v_gene: TRBV19
CDR3aa: CASSNRQGAGGELFF
CDR3nt: TGTGCCAGTAGTAATAGACAGGGGGCAGGCGGGGAGCTGTTTTTT

d_gene: TRBD1
abundance: -
j_gene: TRBJ1-2
v_gene: TRBV6-1
CDR3aa: CASRATGVHGYTF
CDR3nt: TGTGCCAGCAGAGCGACAGGGGTGCATGGCTACACCTTC

d_gene: -
abundance: -
j_gene: TRBJ2-1
v_gene: TRBV28
CDR3aa: CASSPTYNEQFF
CDR3nt: TGTGCCAGCAGTCCTACTTACAATGAGCAGTTCTTC